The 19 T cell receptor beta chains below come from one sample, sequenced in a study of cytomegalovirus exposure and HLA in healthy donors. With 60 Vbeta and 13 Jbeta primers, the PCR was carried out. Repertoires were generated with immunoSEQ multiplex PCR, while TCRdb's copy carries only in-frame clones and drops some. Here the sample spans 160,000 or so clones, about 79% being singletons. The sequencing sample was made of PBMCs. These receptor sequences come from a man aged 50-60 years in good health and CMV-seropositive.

CDR3 coding DNA: TGTGCCAGTAGTATAGGGACAGGGGCTAATGGCTACACCTTC. Residues: CASSIGTGANGYTF. The chain uses TRBV19 and TRBJ1-2; TRBD1 matches at 9 bases. The CDR3 runs 14 residues. The V gene end was trimmed by 1 base and the J gene end by 6 bases; junction bases not matched to a gene: 3. Germline values: CDR1 LNHDA, CDR2 SQIVND (reference sequence).

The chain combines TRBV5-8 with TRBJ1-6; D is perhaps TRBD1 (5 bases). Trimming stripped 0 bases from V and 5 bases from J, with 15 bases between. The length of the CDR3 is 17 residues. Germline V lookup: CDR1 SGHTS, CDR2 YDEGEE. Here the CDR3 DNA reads TGTGCCAGCAGCTTGGGCAGGGCCTCGTTCGATAATTCACCCCTCCACTTT. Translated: CASSLGRASFDNSPLHF.

For the CDR3, the DNA is TGTGCCAGCAGTCCTCGGACTAGCGGGAGATCCGAGCAGTACGTC. Its translation is CASSPRTSGRSEQYV. V usage is TRBV28 and J usage is TRBJ2-7, with 13 bases fitting TRBD2. The junction had 7 bases not matched to a gene; V was cut back by 5 bases and J by 6 bases. Germline V gene sequence: CDR1 MDHEN, CDR2 SYDVKM. This CDR3 has 15 residues.

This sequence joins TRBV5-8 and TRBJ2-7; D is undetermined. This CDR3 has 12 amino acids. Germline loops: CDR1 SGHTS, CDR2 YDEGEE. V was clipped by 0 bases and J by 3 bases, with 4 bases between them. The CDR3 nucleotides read TGTGCCAGCAGCTTGGTCCGCTACGAGCAGTACTTC. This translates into CASSLVRYEQYF.

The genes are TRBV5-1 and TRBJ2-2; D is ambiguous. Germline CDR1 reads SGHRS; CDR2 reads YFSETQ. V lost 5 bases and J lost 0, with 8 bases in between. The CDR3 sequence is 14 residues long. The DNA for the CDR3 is TGCGCCAGCAGTCGAGAATCGAACACCGGGGAGCTGTTTTTT. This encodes CASSRESNTGELFF.

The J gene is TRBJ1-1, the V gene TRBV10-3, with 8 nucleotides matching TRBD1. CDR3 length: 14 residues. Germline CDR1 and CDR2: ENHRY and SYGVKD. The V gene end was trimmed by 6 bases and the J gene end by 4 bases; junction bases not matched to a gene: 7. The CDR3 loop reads CAISTPTGVTEAFF. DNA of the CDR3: TGTGCCATCAGCACTCCGACAGGGGTCACTGAAGCTTTCTTT.

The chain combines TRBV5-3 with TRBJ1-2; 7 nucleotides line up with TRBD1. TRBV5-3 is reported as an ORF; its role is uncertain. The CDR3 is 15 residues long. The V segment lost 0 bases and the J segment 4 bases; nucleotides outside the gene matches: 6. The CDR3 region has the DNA TGTGCCAGAAGCTTGGTGAACAGGGGAAGCTATGGCTACACCTTC. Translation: CARSLVNRGSYGYTF.

The CDR3 sequence is CASSLKGRGTGELFF. The CDR3 coding sequence is TGCGCCAGCAGCTTAAAAGGGAGGGGCACCGGGGAGCTGTTTTTT. The chain recombines TRBV5-1 with TRBJ2-2; 7 bases map to TRBD2. The CDR3 contains 15 residues. V was pared by 2 bases and J by 4 bases, with 5 bases of the junction left unmatched. Germline V gene data show CDR1 as SGHRS and CDR2 as YFSETQ.

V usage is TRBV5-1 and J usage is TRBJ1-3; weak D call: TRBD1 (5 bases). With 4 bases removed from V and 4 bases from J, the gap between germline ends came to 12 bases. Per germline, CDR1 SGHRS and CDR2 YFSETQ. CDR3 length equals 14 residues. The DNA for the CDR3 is TGCGCCAGCAGCCCGGGGACTGCAGGAAACACCATATATTTT. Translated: CASSPGTAGNTIYF.

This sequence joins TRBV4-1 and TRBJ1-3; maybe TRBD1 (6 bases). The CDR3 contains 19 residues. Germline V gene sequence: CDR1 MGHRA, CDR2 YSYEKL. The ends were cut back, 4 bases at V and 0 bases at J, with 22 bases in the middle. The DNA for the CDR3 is TGCGCCAGCAGCCCCGAACCCCTAAGTACAGGGAGCTCTGGAAACACCATATATTTT. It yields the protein CASSPEPLSTGSSGNTIYF.

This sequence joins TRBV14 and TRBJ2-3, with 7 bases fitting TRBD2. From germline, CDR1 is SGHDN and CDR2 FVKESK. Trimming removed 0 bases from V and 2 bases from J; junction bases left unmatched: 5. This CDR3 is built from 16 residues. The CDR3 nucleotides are TGTGCCAGCAGCCAAGATCTTCGGGGGGACACAGATACGCAGTATTTT. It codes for CASSQDLRGDTDTQYF.

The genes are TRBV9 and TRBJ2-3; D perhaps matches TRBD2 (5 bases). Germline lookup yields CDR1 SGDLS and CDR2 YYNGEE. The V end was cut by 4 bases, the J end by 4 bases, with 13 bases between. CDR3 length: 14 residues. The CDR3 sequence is CASSFGSESDTQYF. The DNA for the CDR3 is TGTGCCAGCAGCTTTGGTAGCGAGTCAGATACGCAGTATTTT.

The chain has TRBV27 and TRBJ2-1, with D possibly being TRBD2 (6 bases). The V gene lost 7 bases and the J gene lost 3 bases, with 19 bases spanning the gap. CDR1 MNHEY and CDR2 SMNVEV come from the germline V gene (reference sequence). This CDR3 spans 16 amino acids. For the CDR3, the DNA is TGTGCCAGCACCGAATCCGGGACTGAGAGCTACAATGAGCAGTTCTTC. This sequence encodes CASTESGTESYNEQFF.

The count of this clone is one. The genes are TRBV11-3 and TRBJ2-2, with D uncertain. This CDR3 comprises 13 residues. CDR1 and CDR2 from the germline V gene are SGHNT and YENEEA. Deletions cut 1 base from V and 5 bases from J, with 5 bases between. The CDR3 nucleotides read TGTGCCAGCAGCTTAGTGAGGACCGGGGAGCTGTTTTTT. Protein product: CASSLVRTGELFF.

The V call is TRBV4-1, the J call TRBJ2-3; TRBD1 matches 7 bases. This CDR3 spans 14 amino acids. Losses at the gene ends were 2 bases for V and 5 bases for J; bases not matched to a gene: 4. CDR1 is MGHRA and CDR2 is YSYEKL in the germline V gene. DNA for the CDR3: TGCGCCAGCAGCCAAACAGGGGTGGGAGATACGCAGTATTTT. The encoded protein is CASSQTGVGDTQYF.

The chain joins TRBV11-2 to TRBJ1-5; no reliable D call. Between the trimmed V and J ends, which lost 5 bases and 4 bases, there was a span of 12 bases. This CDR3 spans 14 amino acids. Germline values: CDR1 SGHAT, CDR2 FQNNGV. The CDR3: CASSPTQPNQPQHF. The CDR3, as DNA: TGTGCCAGCAGCCCGACACAACCGAATCAGCCCCAGCATTTT.

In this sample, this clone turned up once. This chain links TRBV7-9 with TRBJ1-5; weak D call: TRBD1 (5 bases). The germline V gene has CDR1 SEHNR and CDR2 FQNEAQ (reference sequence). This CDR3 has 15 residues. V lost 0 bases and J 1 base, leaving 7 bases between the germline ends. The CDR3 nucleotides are TGTGCCAGCAGCTTAGCGGCAGGGAGCAATCAGCCCCAGCATTTT. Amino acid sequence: CASSLAAGSNQPQHF.

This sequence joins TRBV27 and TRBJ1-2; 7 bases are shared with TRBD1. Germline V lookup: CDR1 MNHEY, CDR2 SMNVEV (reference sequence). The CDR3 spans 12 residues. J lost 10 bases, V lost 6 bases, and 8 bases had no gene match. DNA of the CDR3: TGTGCCAGCAGCCCCCGGACAGGCACCTACACCTTC. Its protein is CASSPRTGTYTF.

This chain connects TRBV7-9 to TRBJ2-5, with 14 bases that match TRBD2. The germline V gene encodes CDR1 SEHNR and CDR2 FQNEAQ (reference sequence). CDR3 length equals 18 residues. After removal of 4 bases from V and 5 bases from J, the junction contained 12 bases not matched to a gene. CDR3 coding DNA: TGTGCCAGCAGCTGGGGGACTAGCGGGGGAGCTACACTGGAGACCCAGTACTTC. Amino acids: CASSWGTSGGATLETQYF.